This T cell receptor beta chain comes out of a study of blood T cells in healthy people across ages. In the study overall: There was about one barcoded beta molecule captured by template switching per two T cells.

In germline, CDR1 is DFQATT, CDR2 SNEGSKA (reference sequence). The CDR3 is 16 amino acids. V lost 5 bases, J lost 5 bases, and 12 bases stayed unmatched. It was with a sample-barcoded 5' primer and a J-beta primer mix that a second PCR of roughly 7 to 12 cycles was run. In TCRdb, the 5' RACE reads were re-called with MiXCR into one record per CDR3 protein. The repertoire includes roughly 2 million distinct CDR3 sequences, approximately 50% of them detected once, and about 2.1% sits in the top ten. Sequenced: blood. The TCR comes from a woman aged 40-49 years in good health. This chain links TRBV20-1 with TRBJ2-5, with TRBD2 identical over 12 bases. The DNA of the CDR3 is TGCAGTGCTTCATCCTTCCTAGCGGGGGGGCGTGAGACCCAGTACTTC. Translated, it gives CSASSFLAGGRETQYF.